This T cell receptor beta chain was documented in a study of cytomegalovirus exposure and HLA in healthy donors. The V gene lost 2 bases and the J gene lost 3 bases, with 8 bases spanning the gap. CDR3 length equals 13 residues. CDR1 is SGHAT and CDR2 is FQNNGV in the germline V gene. Both 60 Vbeta primers and 13 Jbeta primers went into the PCR. The table came from immunoSEQ multiplex PCR; TCRdb's copy has only in-frame clones and leaves some out. This table has 200,000 to 250,000 clones, over 70% appearing once. The sequenced sample was PBMCs. The chain has TRBV11-2 and TRBJ2-7, with a possible D match to TRBD2 (6 bases). The TCR comes from a woman aged 60 to 75 in good health and CMV-seropositive. The CDR3 region has the DNA TGTGCCAGCAGCTTACGGACTAACTACGAGCAGTACTTC. Protein sequence: CASSLRTNYEQYF. Variable domain in full (rest from reference TRBV11-2 and TRBJ2-7): EAGVAQSPRYKIIEKRQSVAFWCNPISGHATLYWYQQILGQGPKLLIQFQNNGVVDDSQLPKDRFSAERLKGVDSTLKIQPAKLEDSAVYLCASSLRTNYEQYFGPGTRLTVT.